The T cell receptor (beta chain) under discussion was sequenced for a study of neurological immune-mediated disorders (dated by TCRdb to the late 2010s). Study-wide context: Among the roughly 34 multiple sclerosis patients, relapsing-remitting MS accounted for approximately 31 and secondary progressive MS accounted for 3. The study compared peripheral blood TCR-beta repertoires of HTLV-I-associated myelopathy (HAM/TSP) patients, multiple sclerosis patients and healthy controls using UMI-based sequencing. Longitudinal samples, technical triplicates and paired sorted CD4+ and CD8+ T-cell subsets, alongside PBMC samples, were included among the approximately 110 TCR-beta libraries. The cohort was made up of 60 to 75 subjects, consisting of about 14 HAM/TSP patients, 34 multiple sclerosis patients and approximately 20 healthy controls. Beyond this particular receptor, the publication reports: The MS cluster was not associated with any clinical or MRI features, and the authors stated that larger cohorts are needed. Phylogenetic analysis grouped repertoires from 18 of 34 MS patients into a cluster of related CDR3 sequences, suggesting a possible repertoire-level signature. No identical CDR3 amino acid sequences were found to be shared among expanded clones across subjects, suggesting that TCR-beta repertoires were private in all groups. TCR clonal expansion was highest in HAM/TSP patients and lowest in MS patients, with MS patients falling below even healthy controls.

Relative to germline, V is 2 bases shorter and J is 4 bases shorter, with 12 bases between their ends. Inclusive of the bounding cysteine and phenylalanine, the CDR3 is 14 residues long. The DNA shown is the 42-base CDR3, in frame from base 1. CDR1 and CDR2 are drawn from the germline V gene: SGDLS, YYNGEE. The table lists this clonotype with many counts. Its antigen is not yet known. There are no base qualities to consult, and no much larger clone falls within one base. cDNA synthesis used template-switch 5'RACE with a primer carrying a 10-nucleotide random unique molecular identifier tagging each TCR transcript. Every sequencing run yielded over 190 million TCR-beta sequences covering 15-18 subjects. The RNeasy kit was used to extract total RNA. TCR-beta VDJ regions were amplified with primers for the TCR constant region and the 5'RACE anchor, using the KAPA Real-time Library Amplification kit. Sample indexes and Illumina adaptors were added in a first PCR, and a second PCR then increased library yield. After purification with Ampure beads, the TCR product of roughly 650 bp was size-selected on a 2% E-gel SizeSelection system. Before pooling, library quality was checked on a Bioanalyzer, concentration was measured with Qubit, and libraries were quantified with the Kapa Library Quantification kit. Libraries were sequenced paired-end 2 x 150 bp on an Illumina HiSeq 2500. To increase sequence diversity, roughly 25-31% phiX was spiked into each library pool. On the authors' methods: Quality-filtered reads were processed with the UMI-based MiGEC pipeline, which removed over 75% of raw TCR sequences during error correction. IMGT germline references were used for aligning VDJ genes, and each clonotype was defined as a unique CDR3 amino acid sequence together with its V-J genes. Clonal expansion, Shannon diversity, and CDR3 relatedness (CalcPairwiseDistances, ClusterSamples) were evaluated with VDJtools, and phylogenetic trees were built with CLCbio workbench. Expanded clones were defined as having at least 8 unique UMIs, based on coefficient-of-variation modelling across technical triplicates. The raw public data were reprocessed by TCRdb itself: fastp quality trimming at Q25, MiXCR clonotype calling, in-frame beta chains only. Each CDR3 protein gets just one entry, which takes the most common genes and DNA from the rows behind it. The V and J calls were determined by TCRdb, not by the authors. For this sample the table gives more than 60,000 distinct CDR3 sequences, of which 3.5% to 4.5% were detected only once. The ten largest clones represent roughly 2% of the sample.

Unsorted PBMC libraries were generated from 2 million PBMCs stored in RNAlater at -80 °C until RNA extraction. The multiple sclerosis patients were enrolled in a US clinical protocol that used magnetic resonance imaging to evaluate disease progression. PBMCs were separated from peripheral blood using Ficoll-Hypaque density gradient centrifugation and then cryopreserved in liquid nitrogen. This clonotype was obtained from a woman aged 45 to 65 with multiple sclerosis. The chain employs TRBV9 and TRBJ1-2, with TRBD1 tentatively as D gene (6 bases match). Sequenced input: PBMCs. The nucleotides are TGTGCCAGCAGCGTGACAACAGGGACCTATGGCTACACCTTC. This gives the protein CASSVTTGTYGYTF.